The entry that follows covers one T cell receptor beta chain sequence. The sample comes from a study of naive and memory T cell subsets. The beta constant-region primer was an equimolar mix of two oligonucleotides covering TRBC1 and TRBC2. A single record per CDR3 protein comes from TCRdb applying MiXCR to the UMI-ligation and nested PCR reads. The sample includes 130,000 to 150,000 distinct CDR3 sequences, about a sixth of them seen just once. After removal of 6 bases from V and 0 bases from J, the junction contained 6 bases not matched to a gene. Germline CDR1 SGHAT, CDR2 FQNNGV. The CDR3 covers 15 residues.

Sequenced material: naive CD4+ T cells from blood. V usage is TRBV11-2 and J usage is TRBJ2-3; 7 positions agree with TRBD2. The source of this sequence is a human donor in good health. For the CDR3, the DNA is TGTGCCAGCAGATATCCTAGCGGTAGCACAGATACGCAGTATTTT. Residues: CASRYPSGSTDTQYF.